This T cell receptor (beta chain) was captured by sequencing in a study of PD-1 blockade in classical Hodgkin lymphoma. Study-level findings and limits: CD8+ TCR diversity did not rise significantly by C4D1, unlike CD4+. The authors excluded patients who started nivolumab under 1 year after ASCT. For complete responders, baseline diversity was comparable to that of newly diagnosed patients.

The repertoire was sequenced with immunoSEQ multiplex PCR; TCRdb's copy has only in-frame clones and lacks some. Counted here are 2,500 to 3,000 clones, around 70% occurring once; the ten biggest clones make up 65% to 70%. Patients all relapsed after autologous stem cell transplantation, and there was variation in brentuximab vedotin exposure. Isolated CD8+ T cells were derived from thawed PBMCs through magnetic negative selection. Under best response, outcomes were complete response, partial response or progressive disease. To note about this clone: The antigen is unknown.

The CDR3 has 14 residues. V was pared by 0 bases and J by 6 bases, with 9 bases between. Germline V CDR1 and CDR2: LGHNA, YNFKEQ. The TCR sequence derives from a human donor with classical Hodgkin lymphoma. Sample: CD8+ T cells from blood, taken at baseline. The chain joins TRBV4-2 to TRBJ2-1; D uncertain. The CDR3 loop reads CASSQDTSVNEQFF. The DNA of the CDR3 is TGTGCCAGCAGCCAAGATACCAGCGTCAATGAGCAGTTCTTC.